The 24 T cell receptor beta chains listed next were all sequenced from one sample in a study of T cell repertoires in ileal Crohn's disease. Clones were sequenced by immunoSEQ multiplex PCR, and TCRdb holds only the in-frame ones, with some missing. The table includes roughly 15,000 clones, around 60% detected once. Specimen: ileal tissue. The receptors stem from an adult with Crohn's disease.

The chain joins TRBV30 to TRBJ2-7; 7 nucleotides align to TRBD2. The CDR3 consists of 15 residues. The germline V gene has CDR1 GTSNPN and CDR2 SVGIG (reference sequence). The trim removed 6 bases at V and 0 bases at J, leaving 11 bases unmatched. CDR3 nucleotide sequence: TGTGCCTGTGATAGGCTAGCGGCGACCTCCTACGAGCAGTACTTC. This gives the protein CACDRLAATSYEQYF.

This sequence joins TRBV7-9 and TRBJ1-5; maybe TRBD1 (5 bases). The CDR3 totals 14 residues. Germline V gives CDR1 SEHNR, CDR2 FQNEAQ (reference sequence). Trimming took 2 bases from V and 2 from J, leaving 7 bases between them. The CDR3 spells CASSLQGGNQPQHF. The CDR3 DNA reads TGTGCCAGCAGCTTACAGGGCGGCAATCAGCCCCAGCATTTT.

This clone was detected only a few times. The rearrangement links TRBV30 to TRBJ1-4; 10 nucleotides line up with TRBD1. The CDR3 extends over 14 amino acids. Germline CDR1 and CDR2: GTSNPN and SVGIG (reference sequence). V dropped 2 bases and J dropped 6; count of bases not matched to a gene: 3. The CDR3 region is CAWSSGTGDEKLFF. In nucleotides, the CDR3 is TGTGCCTGGAGTTCCGGGACAGGGGATGAAAAACTGTTTTTT.

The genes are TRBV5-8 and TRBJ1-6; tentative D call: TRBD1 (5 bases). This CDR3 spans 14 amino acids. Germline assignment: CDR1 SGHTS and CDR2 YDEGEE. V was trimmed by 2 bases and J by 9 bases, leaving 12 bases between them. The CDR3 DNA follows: TGTGCCAGCAGCTTAGGGGTCATAGGTTCACCCCTCCACTTT. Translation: CASSLGVIGSPLHF. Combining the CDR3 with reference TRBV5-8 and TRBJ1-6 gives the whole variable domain EAGVTQSPTHLIKTRGQQATLRCSPISGHTSVYWYQQALGLGLQFLLWYDEGEERNRGNFPPRFSGRQFPNYSSELNVNALELEDSALYLCASSLGVIGSPLHFGNGTRLTVT.

The CDR3 region has the DNA TGTGCTAGTGGTTTGGCCCCGGGACTCCCTCCGTTCTTC. This sequence encodes CASGLAPGLPPFF. The chain has TRBV12-5 and TRBJ2-1, with TRBD2 as a possible D gene (6 bases). CDR3 length equals 13 residues. Per the germline V gene, CDR1 is LGHNT and CDR2 is FRNRAP. The V end was cut by 1 base, the J end by 15 bases, with 16 bases between.

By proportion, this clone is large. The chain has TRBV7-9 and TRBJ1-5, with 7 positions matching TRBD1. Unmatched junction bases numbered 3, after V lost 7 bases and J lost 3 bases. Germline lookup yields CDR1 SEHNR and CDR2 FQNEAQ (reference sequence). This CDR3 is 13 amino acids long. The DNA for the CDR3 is TGTGCCAGCAACAGGGGTGACAATCAGCCCCAGCATTTT. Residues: CASNRGDNQPQHF. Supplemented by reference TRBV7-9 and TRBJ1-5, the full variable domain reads DTGVSQNPRHKITKRGQNVTFRCDPISEHNRLYWYRQTLGQGPEFLTYFQNEAQLEKSRLLSDRFSAERPKGSFSTLEIQRTEQGDSAMYLCASNRGDNQPQHFGDGTRLSIL.

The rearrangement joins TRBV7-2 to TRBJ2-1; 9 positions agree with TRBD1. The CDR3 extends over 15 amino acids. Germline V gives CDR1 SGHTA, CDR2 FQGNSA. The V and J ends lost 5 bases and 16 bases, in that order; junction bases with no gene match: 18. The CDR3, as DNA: TGTGCCAGCAGCCCTCTTAGCTTATCCAACAGGGGGCTCTTCTTC. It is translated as CASSPLSLSNRGLFF.

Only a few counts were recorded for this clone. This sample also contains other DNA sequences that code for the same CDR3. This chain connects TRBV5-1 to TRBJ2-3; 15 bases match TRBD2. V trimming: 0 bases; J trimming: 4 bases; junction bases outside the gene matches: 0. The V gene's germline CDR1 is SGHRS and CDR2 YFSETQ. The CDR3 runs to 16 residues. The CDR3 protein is CASSLGTSGRADTQYF. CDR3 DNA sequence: TGCGCCAGCAGCTTGGGGACTAGCGGGAGGGCAGATACGCAGTATTTT.

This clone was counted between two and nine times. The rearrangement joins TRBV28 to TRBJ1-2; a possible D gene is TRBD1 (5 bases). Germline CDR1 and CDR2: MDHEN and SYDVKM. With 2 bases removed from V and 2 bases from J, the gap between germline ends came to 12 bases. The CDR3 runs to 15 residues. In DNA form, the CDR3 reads TGTGCCAGCAGTTTAAGTCAGGGTGGGAACTATGGCTACACCTTC. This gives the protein CASSLSQGGNYGYTF.

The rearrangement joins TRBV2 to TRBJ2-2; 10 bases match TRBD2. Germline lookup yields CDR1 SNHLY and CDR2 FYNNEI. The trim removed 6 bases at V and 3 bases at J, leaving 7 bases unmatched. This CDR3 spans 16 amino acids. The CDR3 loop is CASSKTSGRDTGELFF. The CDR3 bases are TGTGCCAGCAGCAAAACGAGCGGGAGGGACACCGGGGAGCTGTTTTTT.

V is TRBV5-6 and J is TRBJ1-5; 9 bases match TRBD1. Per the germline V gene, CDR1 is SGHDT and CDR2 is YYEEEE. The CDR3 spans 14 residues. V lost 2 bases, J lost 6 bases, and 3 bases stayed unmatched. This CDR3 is CASSFGTGTQPQHF. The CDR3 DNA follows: TGTGCCAGCAGCTTTGGGACAGGGACTCAGCCCCAGCATTTT.

As DNA, the CDR3 is TGTGCCAGCAGTTTATCGAGGAGGGGTGTTAATGAGCAGTTCTTC. It yields the protein CASSLSRRGVNEQFF. V gene TRBV27 combines with J gene TRBJ2-1, with D possibly matching TRBD2 (6 bases). V was cut by 0 bases and J by 7 bases, with 13 bases left in between. Germline CDR1 and CDR2: MNHEY and SMNVEV (reference sequence). The length of the CDR3 is 15 residues.

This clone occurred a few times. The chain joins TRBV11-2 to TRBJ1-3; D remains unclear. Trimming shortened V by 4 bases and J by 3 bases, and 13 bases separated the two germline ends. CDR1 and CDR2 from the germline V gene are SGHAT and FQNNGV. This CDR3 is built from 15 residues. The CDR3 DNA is TGTGCCAGCAGCTCGGACGGGGTCCGTGGAAACACCATATATTTT. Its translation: CASSSDGVRGNTIYF.

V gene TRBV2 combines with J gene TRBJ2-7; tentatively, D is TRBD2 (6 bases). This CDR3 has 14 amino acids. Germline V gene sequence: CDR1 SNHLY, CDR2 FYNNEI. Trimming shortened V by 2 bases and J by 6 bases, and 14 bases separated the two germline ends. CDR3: CASSELGVGGEQYF. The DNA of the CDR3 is TGTGCCAGCAGTGAATTGGGAGTGGGGGGCGAGCAGTACTTC.

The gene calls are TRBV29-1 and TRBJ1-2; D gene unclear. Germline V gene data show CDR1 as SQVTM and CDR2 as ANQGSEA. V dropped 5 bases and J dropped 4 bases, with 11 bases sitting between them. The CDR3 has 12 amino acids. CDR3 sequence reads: CSVPGVAYGYTF. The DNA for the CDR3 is TGCAGCGTTCCCGGGGTGGCCTATGGCTACACCTTC.

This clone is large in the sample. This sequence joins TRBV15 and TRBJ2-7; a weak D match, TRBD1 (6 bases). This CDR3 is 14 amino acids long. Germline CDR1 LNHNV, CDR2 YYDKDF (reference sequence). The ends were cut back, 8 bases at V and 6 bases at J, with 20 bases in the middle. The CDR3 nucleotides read TGTGCCACCTTCGGCGGCAGGGGAAGCGGCGAGCAGTACTTC. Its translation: CATFGGRGSGEQYF.

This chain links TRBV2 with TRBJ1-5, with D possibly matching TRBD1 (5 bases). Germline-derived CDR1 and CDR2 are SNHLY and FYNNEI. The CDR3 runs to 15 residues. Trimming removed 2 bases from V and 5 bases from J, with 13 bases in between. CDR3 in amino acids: CASSEFHRSDQPQHF. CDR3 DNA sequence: TGTGCCAGCAGTGAATTTCACAGGTCAGATCAGCCCCAGCATTTT. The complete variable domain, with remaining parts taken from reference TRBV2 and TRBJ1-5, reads EPEVTQTPSHQVTQMGQEVILRCVPISNHLYFYWYRQILGQKVEFLVSFYNNEISEKSEIFDDQFSVERPDGSNFTLKIRSTKLEDSAMYFCASSEFHRSDQPQHFGDGTRLSIL.

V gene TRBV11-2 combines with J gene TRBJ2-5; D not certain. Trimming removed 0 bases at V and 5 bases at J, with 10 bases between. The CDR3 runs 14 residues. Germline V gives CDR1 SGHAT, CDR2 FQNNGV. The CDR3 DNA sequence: TGTGCCAGCAGCTTAGAATATAGCTTGGAGACCCAGTACTTC. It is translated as CASSLEYSLETQYF. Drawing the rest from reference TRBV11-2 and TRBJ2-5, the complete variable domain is EAGVAQSPRYKIIEKRQSVAFWCNPISGHATLYWYQQILGQGPKLLIQFQNNGVVDDSQLPKDRFSAERLKGVDSTLKIQPAKLEDSAVYLCASSLEYSLETQYFGPGTRLLVL.

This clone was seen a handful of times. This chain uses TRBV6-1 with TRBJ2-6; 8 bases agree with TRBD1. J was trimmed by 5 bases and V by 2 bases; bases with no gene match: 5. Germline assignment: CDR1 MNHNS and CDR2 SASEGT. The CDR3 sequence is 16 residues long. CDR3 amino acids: CASSETGGLWANVLTF. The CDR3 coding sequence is TGTGCCAGCAGTGAAACAGGGGGGCTCTGGGCCAACGTCCTGACTTTC.

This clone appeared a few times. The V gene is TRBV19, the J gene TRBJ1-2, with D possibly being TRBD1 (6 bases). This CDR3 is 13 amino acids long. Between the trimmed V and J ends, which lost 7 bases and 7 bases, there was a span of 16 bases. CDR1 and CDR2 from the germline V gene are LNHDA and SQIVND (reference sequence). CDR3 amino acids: CASTPTGVSGYTF. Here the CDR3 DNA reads TGTGCCAGTACCCCGACAGGCGTTAGTGGCTACACCTTC.

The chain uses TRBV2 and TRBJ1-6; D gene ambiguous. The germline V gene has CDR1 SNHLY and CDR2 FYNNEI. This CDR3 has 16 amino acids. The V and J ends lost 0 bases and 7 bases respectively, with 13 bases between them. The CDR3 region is CASSEAMGGWNSPLHF. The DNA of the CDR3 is TGTGCCAGCAGTGAAGCGATGGGAGGTTGGAATTCACCCCTCCACTTT.

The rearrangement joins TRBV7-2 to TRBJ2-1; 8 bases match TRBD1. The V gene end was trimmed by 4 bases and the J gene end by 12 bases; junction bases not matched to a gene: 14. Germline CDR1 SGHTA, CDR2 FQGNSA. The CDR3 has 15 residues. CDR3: CASSSRGATGVGQFF. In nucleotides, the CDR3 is TGTGCCAGCAGCTCTAGGGGGGCGACAGGGGTAGGGCAGTTCTTC.

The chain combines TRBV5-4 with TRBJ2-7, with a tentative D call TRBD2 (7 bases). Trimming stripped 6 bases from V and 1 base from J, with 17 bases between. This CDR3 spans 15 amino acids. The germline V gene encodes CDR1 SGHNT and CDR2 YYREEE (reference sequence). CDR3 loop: CASTWGPSGSYEQYF. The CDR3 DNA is TGTGCCAGCACCTGGGGGCCTAGCGGTTCCTACGAGCAGTACTTC. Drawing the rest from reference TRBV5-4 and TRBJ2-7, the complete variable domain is ETGVTQSPTHLIKTRGQQVTLRCSSQSGHNTVSWYQQALGQGPQFIFQYYREEENGRGNFPPRFSGLQFPNYSSELNVNALELDDSALYLCASTWGPSGSYEQYFGPGTRLTVT.

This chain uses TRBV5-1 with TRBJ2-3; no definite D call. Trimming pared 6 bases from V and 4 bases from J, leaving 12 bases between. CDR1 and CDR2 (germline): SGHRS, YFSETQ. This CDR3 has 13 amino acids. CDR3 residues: CASNAGSADTQYF. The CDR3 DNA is TGCGCCAGCAATGCCGGGTCTGCAGATACGCAGTATTTT.